The 13 T cell receptor beta chains listed next were all sequenced from one sample in a study of shared clonotypes between healthy human individuals. Data came from immunoSEQ multiplex PCR; TCRdb stores just in-frame clones and leaves some out. The sample holds about a million clones, approximately 76% seen once. Sample: memory CD4+ T cells sorted from blood. Documented subset: CD45RA-negative fraction. The receptors come from a man younger than 35 in good health.

To note about this clone: This sample also contains other DNA sequences that code for the same CDR3. This chain connects TRBV6-6 to TRBJ2-3; D may be TRBD2 (5 bases). The germline CDR1 and CDR2 sequences are MNHNY and SVGAGI (reference sequence). V dropped 6 bases and J dropped 2 bases, with 12 bases sitting between them. The CDR3 consists of 14 residues. The CDR3 sequence: CASRREGLTDTQYF. The CDR3 DNA sequence: TGTGCCAGCAGACGTGAGGGTCTCACAGATACGCAGTATTTT.

The chain uses TRBV5-4 and TRBJ1-2; D gene ambiguous. The CDR3 has 16 residues. V lost 0 bases to trimming and J lost 4 bases, with 16 bases between them. Germline V gene sequence: CDR1 SGHNT, CDR2 YYREEE (reference sequence). The CDR3 region has the DNA TGTGCCAGCAGCTTGGGAGTTGGGCAGTCCAGCTATGGCTACACCTTC. This sequence encodes CASSLGVGQSSYGYTF.

This clone was seen only a few times. The chain uses TRBV5-6 and TRBJ2-7; a weak D match, TRBD2 (7 bases). CDR1 is SGHDT and CDR2 is YYEEEE in the germline V gene. The ends were cut back, 6 bases at V and 2 bases at J, with 15 bases in the middle. The CDR3 consists of 14 residues. The chain's CDR3 is CASTGGATTYEQYF. CDR3 bases: TGTGCCAGCACTGGGGGGGCGACGACCTACGAGCAGTACTTC.

The chain uses TRBV11-2 and TRBJ2-2, with D perhaps TRBD1 or TRBD2 (6 bases each). Trimming left V 2 bases short and J 3 bases short, with 10 bases between. Germline-derived CDR1 and CDR2 are SGHAT and FQNNGV. The CDR3 covers 15 residues. DNA for the CDR3: TGTGCCAGCAGCTTATCTAGGGGGGACACCGGGGAGCTGTTTTTT. It codes for CASSLSRGDTGELFF.

This chain joins TRBV28 and TRBJ2-3; 8 positions match TRBD2. The CDR3 runs to 13 residues. Germline V gene data show CDR1 as MDHEN and CDR2 as SYDVKM. Unmatched junction bases numbered 2, after V lost 8 bases and J lost 1 base. Here the CDR3 reads CASAGGGTDTQYF. The DNA of the CDR3 is TGTGCCAGCGCGGGGGGCGGCACAGATACGCAGTATTTT.

This clone was picked up one time. The V call is TRBV29-1, the J call TRBJ1-1, with D unclear. The CDR3 loop spans 15 amino acids. Deletions cut 6 bases from V and 3 bases from J, with 20 bases between. Germline lookup yields CDR1 SQVTM and CDR2 ANQGSEA. The CDR3 loop reads CSVGGLSGYDTEAFF. The CDR3 DNA follows: TGCAGCGTCGGTGGCCTCTCGGGTTACGACACTGAAGCTTTCTTT. The full variable domain, rest sourced from reference TRBV29-1 and TRBJ1-1, is SAVISQKPSRDICQRGTSLTIQCQVDSQVTMMFWYRQQPGQSLTLIATANQGSEATYESGFVIDKFPISRPNLTFSTLTVSNMSPEDSSIYLCSVGGLSGYDTEAFFGQGTRLTVV.

The chain uses TRBV10-3 and TRBJ2-5; 8 positions agree with TRBD1. Germline assignment: CDR1 ENHRY and CDR2 SYGVKD. J was trimmed by 4 bases and V by 3 bases; bases with no gene match: 4. The CDR3 is 14 amino acids. CDR3 DNA: TGTGCCATCAGTGAACAACAGGGGGGAGAGACCCAGTACTTC. Translating gives CAISEQQGGETQYF.

The gene calls are TRBV7-8 and TRBJ2-7; TRBD1 matches 7 bases. This CDR3 has 14 amino acids. V dropped 2 bases and J dropped 2; count of bases not matched to a gene: 3. Germline loops: CDR1 SGHVS, CDR2 FQNEAQ. Here the CDR3 reads CASSLQGQTYEQYF. CDR3 DNA sequence: TGTGCCAGCAGCTTACAGGGACAGACCTACGAGCAGTACTTC. The full variable domain, its missing parts supplied by reference TRBV7-8 and TRBJ2-7, is GAGVSQSPRYKVAKRGQDVALRCDPISGHVSLFWYQQALGQGPEFLTYFQNEAQLDKSGLPSDRFFAERPEGSVSTLKIQRTQQEDSAVYLCASSLQGQTYEQYFGPGTRLTVT.

The chain uses TRBV11-2 and TRBJ1-5; 9 bases are shared with TRBD1. This CDR3 region has 15 residues. Germline-derived CDR1 and CDR2 are SGHAT and FQNNGV. The trim removed 0 bases at V and 4 bases at J, leaving 1 base unmatched. The CDR3: CASSLDGQGNQPQHF. The CDR3 DNA follows: TGTGCCAGCAGCTTAGACGGACAGGGGAATCAGCCCCAGCATTTT.

The chain combines TRBV6-6 with TRBJ2-4; maybe TRBD1 (5 bases). The V end was cut by 5 bases, the J end by 2 bases, with 16 bases between. Germline loops: CDR1 MNHNY, CDR2 SVGAGI (reference sequence). This CDR3 region has 16 residues. The DNA for the CDR3 is TGTGCCAGCAGTACGCACTCCCAGGGATCCAAAAACATTCAGTACTTC. Amino acids: CASSTHSQGSKNIQYF.

This chain joins TRBV5-4 and TRBJ2-2; D is unresolved. This CDR3 comprises 15 residues. V gave up 5 bases and J gave up 0 bases, with 11 bases separating them. Germline V CDR1 and CDR2: SGHNT, YYREEE (reference sequence). The CDR3 region has the DNA TGTGCCAGCAGACCATGGACGGCGAACACCGGGGAGCTGTTTTTT. Residues: CASRPWTANTGELFF.

This clone was detected ten times or more. The chain links TRBV7-9 to TRBJ1-1, with D unclear. The CDR3 spans 14 residues. In germline, CDR1 is SEHNR, CDR2 FQNEAQ (reference sequence). V lost 5 bases and J lost 1, with 11 bases in between. CDR3: CASSQFAGNTEAFF. CDR3 DNA: TGTGCCAGCAGCCAGTTTGCGGGGAACACTGAAGCTTTCTTT.

This rearrangement joins TRBV11-2 to TRBJ2-7; 10 positions agree with TRBD2. The germline CDR1 and CDR2 sequences are SGHAT and FQNNGV. The CDR3 loop spans 15 amino acids. Trimming at V came to 5 bases and at J to 5 bases, leaving 9 bases not matched to a gene. The CDR3 is CASSRSSGSFHEQYF. The CDR3 bases are TGTGCCAGCAGCCGTTCTAGCGGGAGTTTCCACGAGCAGTACTTC.